Presented here are 16 T cell receptor beta chains from one specimen sequenced in a study of Japanese encephalitis immunity and Zika vaccine responses. Using its own MiXCR run on the 5' RACE reads, TCRdb lists one record per CDR3 protein. The table includes 800 to 1,200 distinct CDR3 sequences, 3% to 3.5% detected once. For less than seven days, PBMCs labeled with CFSE were cultured with peptide pools at roughly 0.91 ug/mL each. Proliferating CD4 T cells were sorted unfixed as live CD56-CD19-CD16-CD3+CD4+ CFSE-low cells. Sequencing was performed on antigen-activated CD4+ T cells from blood, cultured, taken during a Zika inactivated vaccine study. The origin of the receptors is an adult man who received an inactivated Zika virus vaccine.

This clonotype is large within its sample. This chain joins TRBV15 and TRBJ1-1; a weak D match, TRBD1 (6 bases). The CDR3 spans 14 residues. With 5 bases removed from V and 1 base from J, the gap between germline ends came to 11 bases. Germline V gives CDR1 LNHNV, CDR2 YYDKDF (reference sequence). CDR3 in amino acids: CATSGQFANTEAFF. The DNA of the CDR3 is TGTGCCACCAGCGGACAGTTCGCGAACACTGAAGCTTTCTTT.

As to this clonotype: A far larger clone is only one base removed, so a read error is likely. This chain connects TRBV5-7 to TRBJ1-5, with a tentative D call TRBD1 (5 bases). TRBV5-7 is known as an ORF, though its function is uncertain. V lost 2 bases, J lost 5 bases, and 11 bases lay in between. The CDR3 loop spans 14 amino acids. The CDR3 here is CASSFGTTYQPQHF. The DNA for the CDR3 is TGTGCCAGCAGCTTTGGGACGACTTATCAGCCCCAGCATTTT.

The genes are TRBV12-3 or TRBV12-4 and TRBJ2-3, with D perhaps matching TRBD2 (5 bases). The CDR3 length is 13 residues. Trimming removed 6 bases at V and 3 bases at J, with 10 bases between. CDR3 coding DNA: TGTGCCAGCAGCATGGGAGCGACAGATACGCAGTATTTT. Translated: CASSMGATDTQYF.

In its sample, this clonotype is medium-sized. This sequence joins TRBV15 and TRBJ2-6; TRBD2 matches at 7 bases. V lost 11 bases and J lost 0; bases outside the gene matches: 10. The CDR3 runs to 16 residues. Germline V gene sequence: CDR1 LNHNV, CDR2 YYDKDF (reference sequence). Written as DNA, the CDR3 is TGTGCCCCTAGTTCTAGCGGCCGCTCTGGGGCCAACGTCCTGACTTTC. Protein: CAPSSSGRSGANVLTF.

This clonotype is large by share. The V gene is TRBV6-6, the J gene TRBJ2-3; 10 bases are shared with TRBD2. The CDR3 spans 18 residues. The germline V gene has CDR1 MNHNY and CDR2 SVGAGI (reference sequence). The J segment lost 7 bases and the V segment lost 2 bases, leaving 15 bases of the junction unmatched. The CDR3 nucleotides read TGTGCCAGCAGTTACCCCACTCAGGGAGCGGGGGGGCTTCATACGCAGTATTTT. This sequence encodes CASSYPTQGAGGLHTQYF.

This clonotype is categorized as medium-sized. This chain connects TRBV6-6 to TRBJ1-1; D ambiguous. Trimming pared 3 bases from V and 6 bases from J, leaving 5 bases between. The CDR3 extends over 11 amino acids. The germline V gene has CDR1 MNHNY and CDR2 SVGAGI (reference sequence). The CDR3 protein is CASSYIAEAFF. The CDR3 DNA reads as TGTGCCAGCAGTTATATCGCTGAAGCTTTCTTT.

This clonotype is termed medium-sized. The chain employs TRBV6-1 and TRBJ2-7; D remains ambiguous. Trimming removed 7 bases at V and 7 bases at J, with 11 bases between. Germline assignment: CDR1 MNHNS and CDR2 SASEGT. This CDR3 region has 11 residues. CDR3 sequence: CASTTLGEQYF. The CDR3 nucleotides are TGTGCCAGCACCACCCTGGGAGAGCAGTACTTC.

This clonotype is large (0.1 to 1%) by share. This chain joins TRBV20-1 and TRBJ2-1; perhaps TRBD2 as D (5 bases). Germline V gene lookup returns CDR1 DFQATT and CDR2 SNEGSKA (reference sequence). This CDR3 is built from 14 residues. V lost 0 bases to trimming and J lost 8 bases, with 14 bases between them. The CDR3 sequence is CSAREIGRLDEQFF. As DNA, the CDR3 is TGCAGTGCTAGAGAAATAGGGAGACTCGATGAGCAGTTCTTC.

By sample share, this clonotype is medium-sized. J is TRBJ2-2 and V is TRBV7-2; weak D call: TRBD2 (6 bases). The germline V gene encodes CDR1 SGHTA and CDR2 FQGNSA. The CDR3 spans 14 residues. Trimming stripped 2 bases from V and 7 bases from J, with 11 bases between. The CDR3 region is CASSLNGGRGELFF. CDR3 in DNA: TGTGCCAGCAGCTTAAACGGGGGACGCGGGGAGCTGTTTTTT.

The sample holds many counts of this clonotype. V gene TRBV7-2 combines with J gene TRBJ2-4, with D maybe TRBD2 (5 bases). This CDR3 has 14 amino acids. V lost 5 bases to trimming and J lost 1 base, with 9 bases between them. Germline V CDR1 and CDR2: SGHTA, FQGNSA. In nucleotides, the CDR3 is TGTGCCAGCAGCCCACCGGGGGCCAAAAACATTCAGTACTTC. It codes for CASSPPGAKNIQYF.

This clonotype is termed large. This chain connects TRBV5-1 to TRBJ2-1; 8 positions match TRBD1. Germline lookup yields CDR1 SGHRS and CDR2 YFSETQ. Trimming cost V 0 bases and J 6 bases; bases outside gene matches: 8. The CDR3 has 16 residues. CDR3 region: CASSLATGGVGNEQFF. The DNA of the CDR3 is TGCGCCAGCAGCTTGGCAACAGGGGGAGTAGGCAATGAGCAGTTCTTC.

This clonotype is termed large. In DNA form, the CDR3 reads TGTGCCAGCAGCTTGGTAGGTGAGCAGTTCTTC. Its translation: CASSLVGEQFF. The chain combines TRBV6-2 or TRBV6-3 with TRBJ2-1, with no clear D. CDR1 and CDR2 (germline): MNHEY, SVGEGT. The V gene lost 6 bases and the J gene lost 9 bases, with 9 bases spanning the gap. The CDR3 covers 11 residues.

This clonotype is deemed medium-sized. V gene TRBV3-1 combines with J gene TRBJ1-5; D not resolved. Looked up from germline, CDR1 is LGHDT and CDR2 is YNNKEL (reference sequence). Between the trimmed V and J ends, which lost 4 bases and 4 bases, there was a span of 8 bases. CDR3 length: 13 residues. CDR3: CASSRGQNQPQHF. As DNA, the CDR3 is TGTGCCAGCAGCCGAGGGCAGAATCAGCCCCAGCATTTT.

Relative to its sample, this clonotype is large. The V gene is TRBV6-6, the J gene TRBJ2-1; 11 nucleotides agree with TRBD2. Germline CDR1 MNHNY, CDR2 SVGAGI (reference sequence). V was clipped by 7 bases and J by 10 bases; unmatched bases: 6. The CDR3 runs to 13 residues. The CDR3, as DNA: TGTGCCAGCATAGCGGGGGGGTTGGGGGAGCAGTTCTTC. Translation gives CASIAGGLGEQFF.

About this clonotype itself: Because it lacks the conserved phenylalanine or tryptophan at the end, this CDR3 is likely a read error. No DNA is shown, since the ends of the CDR3 on it are uncertain; the CDR3 is the one TCRdb lists. This rearrangement joins TRBV21-1 to TRBJ1-5. TRBV21-1 represents a pseudogene. The CDR3 spans 9 amino acids, including both terminal residues. The CDR3 sequence: CASISGGGL.

V gene TRBV11-3 combines with J gene TRBJ1-1, with TRBD1 matching 7 bases. Looked up from germline, CDR1 is SGHNT and CDR2 is YENEEA. Trimming cost V 5 bases and J 9 bases; bases outside gene matches: 9. CDR3 size: 13 residues. The CDR3 DNA follows: TGTGCCAGCAGCCCCCCGGGGGGACAGCAAGCTTTCTTT. As protein: CASSPPGGQQAFF.